Shown below are 11 T cell receptor beta chains from a single sample sequenced in a study of metastatic and nonmetastatic thyroid tumors (dated by TCRdb to the early 2020s). The library was obtained by PCR. Data came from an Illumina HiSeq 4000. The raw public data were reprocessed by TCRdb itself: fastp quality trimming at Q25, MiXCR clonotype calling, in-frame beta chains only. This sample lists 30,000 to 35,000 clones; 25% to 35% were detected once. The ten top clones hold approximately 31% of the sample. Before undergoing thyroid surgery, none of the patients had been given any kind of treatment. Material: blood. The receptors were sampled from a female donor with papillary thyroid cancer or a benign thyroid nodule (not recorded which). Some clones in this sample may be carry-over from other donors' samples.

By share, this clone counts as medium-sized. The chain employs TRBV27 and TRBJ1-2, with D uncertain. Germline V gene sequence: CDR1 MNHEY, CDR2 SMNVEV (reference sequence). The length of the CDR3 is 14 residues. The V gene lost 2 bases and the J gene lost 1 base, with 8 bases spanning the gap. This CDR3 reads CASSLTRNNYGYTF. The CDR3 region has the DNA TGTGCCAGCAGTTTAACCAGGAATAACTATGGCTACACCTTC.

This clone was recorded many times. V usage is TRBV4-2 and J usage is TRBJ2-1, with 9 bases aligning to TRBD1. V dropped 2 bases and J dropped 5; count of bases not matched to a gene: 10. CDR3 length: 17 amino acids. Germline values: CDR1 LGHNA, CDR2 YNFKEQ. Here the CDR3 reads CASSQFLPGQGDNEQFF. DNA of the CDR3: TGTGCCAGCAGCCAATTTCTCCCGGGACAGGGTGACAATGAGCAGTTCTTC.

This clone was seen repeatedly, ten times or more. The chain joins TRBV12-3 or TRBV12-4 to TRBJ1-5; D not certain. Trimming took 10 bases from V and 0 from J, leaving 10 bases between them. This CDR3 spans 13 amino acids. CDR3: CATTLHSNQPQHF. CDR3 sequence (DNA): TGTGCCACGACCCTGCATAGCAATCAGCCCCAGCATTTT.

Sample share makes this clone medium-sized. This chain uses TRBV6-6 with TRBJ1-2; D is ambiguous. Germline V gene data show CDR1 as MNHNY and CDR2 as SVGAGI (reference sequence). The V and J ends lost 2 bases and 2 bases respectively, with 12 bases between them. The CDR3 has 15 amino acids. In DNA form, the CDR3 reads TGTGCCAGCAGTTACGCACCGCCGCAAAACTATGGCTACACCTTC. Translation: CASSYAPPQNYGYTF.

This clone is a singleton in its sample. Other DNA sequences within the sample encode an identical CDR3. The genes are TRBV5-1 and TRBJ2-1; no definite D call. Germline CDR1 is SGHRS and CDR2 is YFSETQ. The V end was cut by 3 bases, the J end by 7 bases, with 8 bases between. This CDR3 spans 12 amino acids. As DNA, the CDR3 is TGCGCCAGCAGCTCGGACCATAATGAGCAGTTCTTC. Amino acid sequence: CASSSDHNEQFF.

This clone was counted at least ten times. The chain uses TRBV19 and TRBJ1-5; D is uncertain. This CDR3 contains 12 residues. CDR1 and CDR2 from the germline V gene are LNHDA and SQIVND (reference sequence). The germline V and J ends were trimmed by 5 bases and 2 bases, with 4 bases remaining between them. CDR3 loop: CASSPRNQPQHF. The CDR3 region has the DNA TGTGCCAGTAGTCCGCGCAATCAGCCCCAGCATTTT.

At least ten counts were recorded for this clone. V and J are TRBV27 and TRBJ1-3, with D hard to call. This CDR3 comprises 17 residues. Germline V CDR1 and CDR2: MNHEY, SMNVEV (reference sequence). Trimming stripped 5 bases from V and 0 bases from J, with 17 bases between. The CDR3 loop reads CASSPARASYSGNTIYF. For the CDR3, the DNA is TGTGCCAGCAGTCCTGCTCGGGCCTCATACTCTGGAAACACCATATATTTT.

The chain combines TRBV4-3 with TRBJ2-1; D gene uncertain. The germline gives CDR1 LGHNA, CDR2 YSLEER. The CDR3 consists of 15 residues. Deletions cut 1 base from V and 4 bases from J, with 11 bases between. The CDR3 bases are TGCGCCAGCAGCCAAGTAGTGATGCAATACAATGAGCAGTTCTTC. Translating gives CASSQVVMQYNEQFF.

A remark on this clone: Other nucleotide sequences in the sample specify the same CDR3. J is TRBJ1-2 and V is TRBV6-1, with TRBD1 matching over 9 bases. Germline V CDR1 and CDR2: MNHNS, SASEGT. Trimming cost V 7 bases and J 1 base; bases outside gene matches: 13. The CDR3 spans 17 residues. CDR3 coding DNA: TGTGCCAGCAAGAACCGACAGGGGGGAAACTTTAACTATGGCTACACCTTC. Translation: CASKNRQGGNFNYGYTF.

This clone was found many times. This chain connects TRBV10-2 to TRBJ2-2; D call uncertain. V shed 8 bases and J shed 0 bases, with 13 bases lying between them. Germline-derived CDR1 and CDR2 are WSHSY and SAAADI. The CDR3 loop spans 15 amino acids. In nucleotides, the CDR3 is TGCGCCAGCGTGTTCGGCGGAGCGAACACCGGGGAGCTGTTTTTT. It specifies CASVFGGANTGELFF.

This clone was counted many times. This chain uses TRBV5-1 with TRBJ2-1; a possible D gene is TRBD2 (6 bases). V lost 7 bases to trimming and J lost 0 bases, with 14 bases between them. Germline lookup yields CDR1 SGHRS and CDR2 YFSETQ. The length of the CDR3 is 15 residues. In nucleotides, the CDR3 is TGCGCCAGCTGGTCCGGGAGAAGCTCCTACAATGAGCAGTTCTTC. Translation: CASWSGRSSYNEQFF. The full variable domain, with the rest looked up from reference TRBV5-1 and TRBJ2-1, is KAGVTQTPRYLIKTRGQQVTLSCSPISGHRSVSWYQQTPGQGLQFLFEYFSETQRNKGNFPGRFSGRQFSNSRSEMNVSTLELGDSALYLCASWSGRSSYNEQFFGPGTRLTVL.